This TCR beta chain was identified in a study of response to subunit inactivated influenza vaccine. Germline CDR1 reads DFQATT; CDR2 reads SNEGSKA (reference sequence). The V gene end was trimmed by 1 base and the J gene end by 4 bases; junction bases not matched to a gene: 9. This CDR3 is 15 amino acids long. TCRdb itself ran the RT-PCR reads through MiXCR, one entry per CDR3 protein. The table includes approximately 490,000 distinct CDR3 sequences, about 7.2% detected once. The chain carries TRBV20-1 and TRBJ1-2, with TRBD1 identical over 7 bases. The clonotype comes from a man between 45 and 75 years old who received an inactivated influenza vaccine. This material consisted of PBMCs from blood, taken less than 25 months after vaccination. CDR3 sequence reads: CSARVGTVLSYGYTF. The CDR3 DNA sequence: TGCAGTGCTAGAGTTGGGACAGTACTAAGCTATGGCTACACCTTC.